The table lists the clone carrying this TCR beta chain with a few counts. The antigen is unknown. The entry originates in a study of OX40 agonist ivuxolimab in advanced cancers. The overall study: The dose-escalation cohort was approximately 85% male, with a mean age of 60 years, ranging about 23 to 90.

The table came from immunoSEQ multiplex PCR; TCRdb's copy has only in-frame clones and leaves some out. The sample consists of over 60,000 clones, about 93% of them appearing once. General study points: There were, on average, more expanded clones in CD8+ T cells than in CD4+.

Germline V gives CDR1 SGDLS, CDR2 YYNGEE. V lost 0 bases and J lost 3, with 6 bases in between. This CDR3 has 13 residues. The sequence came from an adult with an advanced solid tumor such as melanoma, head and neck, liver or kidney cancer. Sample: CD4+ or CD8+ T cells sorted from blood, taken in a trial of the OX40 agonist ivuxolimab. V usage is TRBV9 and J usage is TRBJ1-1; D unclear. The CDR3 loop is CASSVEGHTEAFF. For the CDR3, the DNA is TGTGCCAGCAGCGTAGAGGGTCACACTGAAGCTTTCTTT.